This T cell receptor beta chain was obtained from a study of regulatory T cells in long-lasting Graves disease. Study details: For a period under 3 months, newly diagnosed Graves' patients had taken antithyroid drugs.

Time point denoted: newly diagnosed GD, antithyroid drugs for less than 3 months. Researchers made the TCR library from RNA that was extracted from PBMCs. Libraries of TCR beta came from iRepertoire HTBI primers plus Arm-PCR of CDR3 regions. MiXCR was run by TCRdb on the multiplex PCR reads, yielding one entry per CDR3 protein. This repertoire shows 540,000 or so distinct CDR3 sequences, approximately 13% found once; its top ten account for 8% to 10%. This clonotype was seen many times. The same sample was also used in a study of T cells in Graves' hyperthyroidism and ophthalmopathy.

The source was peripheral blood mononuclear cells (PBMCs), collected at new diagnosis, from a patient treated with antithyroid drugs. The sequence derives from a man aged 25-40 years with Graves disease.

The CDR3 coding sequence is TGTGCCAGCAGTTCGCTGGCGGGTAGCAATCAGCCCCAGCATTTT. Its translation: CASSSLAGSNQPQHF. This chain joins TRBV12-3 or TRBV12-4 and TRBJ1-5; D gene uncertain. Trimming took off 4 bases at V and 0 bases at J, with 10 bases between the two ends. The CDR3 is made up of 15 amino acids.